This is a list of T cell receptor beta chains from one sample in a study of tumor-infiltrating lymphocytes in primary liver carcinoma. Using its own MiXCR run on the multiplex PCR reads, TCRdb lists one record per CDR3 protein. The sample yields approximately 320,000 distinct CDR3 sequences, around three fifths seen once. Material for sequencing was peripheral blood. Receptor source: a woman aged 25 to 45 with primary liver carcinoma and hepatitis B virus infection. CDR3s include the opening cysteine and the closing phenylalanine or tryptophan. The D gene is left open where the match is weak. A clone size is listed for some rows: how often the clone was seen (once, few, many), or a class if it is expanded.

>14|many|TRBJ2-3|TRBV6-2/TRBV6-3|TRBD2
TGTGCCAGCAGAAGGACTAGCGGAACAGATACGCAGTATTTT
CASRRTSGTDTQYF
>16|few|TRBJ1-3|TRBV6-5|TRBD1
TGTGCCAGCAGGAGACAGGGAGACCCCTCTGGAAACACCATATATTTT
CASRRQGDPSGNTIYF
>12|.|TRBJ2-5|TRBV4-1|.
TGCGCCAGCAGCCACCAGACAGAGACCCAGTACTTC
CASSHQTETQYF
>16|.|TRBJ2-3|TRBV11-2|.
TGTGCCAACAGCTTGGGGGGGCAGAGGTCCTCAGATACGCAGTATTTT
CANSLGGQRSSDTQYF
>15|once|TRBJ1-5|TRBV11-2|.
TGTGCCAGCAGCTCCAGGGGTTATGGCAATCTGCCCCAGCATTTC
CASSSRGYGNLPQHF
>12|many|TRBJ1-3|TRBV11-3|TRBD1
TGTGCCAGCTTGGGACAGTCAAACACCATATATTTT
CASLGQSNTIYF
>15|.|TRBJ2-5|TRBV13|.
TGTGCCAGCAGCTTAACGGGAGAAAACCGAGAGACCCAGTACTTC
CASSLTGENRETQYF
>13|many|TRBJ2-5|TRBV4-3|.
TGCGCCAGCAGCCTATCCAAAGTGGAGACCCAGTACTTC
CASSLSKVETQYF
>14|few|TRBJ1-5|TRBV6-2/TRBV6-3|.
TGTGCCAGCAGATCACCGGTTGGTAGTCAGCCCCAGCATTTT
CASRSPVGSQPQHF
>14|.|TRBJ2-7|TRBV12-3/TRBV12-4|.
TGTGCCAGCAGTTTTCTGCGGAAGGGAAGCGAGCAGTACTTC
CASSFLRKGSEQYF
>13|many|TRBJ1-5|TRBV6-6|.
TGTGCCAGCAGCCTAGAGGTGAATCAGCCCCAGCATTTT
CASSLEVNQPQHF
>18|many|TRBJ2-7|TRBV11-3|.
TGTGCCAGCAGCTTAGATAGAGACGGTTACCCGAATCTCTACGAGCAGTACTTC
CASSLDRDGYPNLYEQYF
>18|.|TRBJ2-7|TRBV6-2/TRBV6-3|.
TGTGCCAGCAGTTACTCGACGCTAGCGTTAGCGGCCTCCTACGAGCAGTACTTC
CASSYSTLALAASYEQYF
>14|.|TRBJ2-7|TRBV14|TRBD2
TGTGCCAGCAGCGTGGGACTAGCGGGCTGCGAGCAGTACTTC
CASSVGLAGCEQYF
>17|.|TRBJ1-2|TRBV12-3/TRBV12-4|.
TGTGCCAGCAGTTTGAATCGAAGCGACAAAAGGCGCTATGGCTACACCTTC
CASSLNRSDKRRYGYTF
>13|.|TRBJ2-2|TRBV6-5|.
TGTGCCAGCAGTTGCTCATCCACCGGGGAGCTGTTTTTT
CASSCSSTGELFF
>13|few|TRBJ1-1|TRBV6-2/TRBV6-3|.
TGTGCCAGCAGGAACTACAGAAACACTGAAGCTTTCTTT
CASRNYRNTEAFF
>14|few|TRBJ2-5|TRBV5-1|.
TGCGCCAGCAGCTTGCAAGTCAGCCAAGAGACCCAGTACTTC
CASSLQVSQETQYF
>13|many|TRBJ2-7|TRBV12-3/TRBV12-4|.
TGTGCCAGCAGTTTAGGCCACCTCTACGAGCAGTACTTC
CASSLGHLYEQYF
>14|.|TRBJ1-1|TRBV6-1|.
TGTGCCAGCAGTGCGTACTCCGGGAGGGGTGAAGCTTTCTTT
CASSAYSGRGEAFF
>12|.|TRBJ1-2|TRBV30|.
TGTGCCTGGAGTGTATTGGGACGTGGCTACACCTTC
CAWSVLGRGYTF
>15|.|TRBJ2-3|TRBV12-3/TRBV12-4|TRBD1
TGTGCCAGCAAAGGGGGCCCGTTGAGCACAGATACGCAGTATTTT
CASKGGPLSTDTQYF
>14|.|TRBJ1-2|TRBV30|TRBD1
TGTGCCTGGAGTGTACGACAGGGGGCCCGTGGCTACACCTTC
CAWSVRQGARGYTF
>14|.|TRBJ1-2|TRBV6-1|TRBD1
TGTGCCAGCAGTGTTGGGGACAGCACTCTCGGCAACACCTTC
CASSVGDSTLGNTF
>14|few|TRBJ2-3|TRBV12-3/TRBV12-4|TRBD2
TGTGCCAACAGACAAGCGGGAGGAGTAGATACGCAATATTTT
CANRQAGGVDTQYF
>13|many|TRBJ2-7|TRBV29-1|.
TGCAGCGTTGGGGGGGTTGGTACCTACGAGCAGTACTTC
CSVGGVGTYEQYF
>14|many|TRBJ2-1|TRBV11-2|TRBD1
TGTGCCAGCAGCCACCGAGGGACAGCCAATGAGCAGTTCTTC
CASSHRGTANEQFF
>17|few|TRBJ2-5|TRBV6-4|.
TGTGCCAGCAGTGCCTTATTCCCAGCGCGAAGCCAGGAGACCCAGTACTTC
CASSALFPARSQETQYF
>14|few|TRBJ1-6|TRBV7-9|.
TGTGCCAGCCAACGAGGAGGGGATAATTCACCCCTCCACTTT
CASQRGGDNSPLHF
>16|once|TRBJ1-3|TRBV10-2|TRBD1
TGCGCCGGCAGTTTCCAGGGGGCCAGTTCTGGAAACACCATATATTTT
CAGSFQGASSGNTIYF
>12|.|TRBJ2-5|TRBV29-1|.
TGCAGCATTGTATTGAATTTCGAGACCCAGTACTTC
CSIVLNFETQYF
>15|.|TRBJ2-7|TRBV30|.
TGTGCCTGGCAGATGCTCGGGAGACAGCCCTACGAGCAGTACTTC
CAWQMLGRQPYEQYF
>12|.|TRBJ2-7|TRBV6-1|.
TGTGCCACCGATTTGCCCAAAGGAGGGCAGTACTTC
CATDLPKGGQYF
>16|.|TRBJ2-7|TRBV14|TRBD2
TGTGCCAGCAGCCATGAAGGGACTAGTCGTTGGTACGAGCAGTACTTC
CASSHEGTSRWYEQYF
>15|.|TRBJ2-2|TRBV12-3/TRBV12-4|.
TGTGCCAGCAGTTTCGAGGGAAACTATCCCGGGGAGCTGTTTTTT
CASSFEGNYPGELFF
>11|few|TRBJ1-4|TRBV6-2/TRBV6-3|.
TGTGCCAGCAGCCACAATGAAAAACTGTTTTTT
CASSHNEKLFF
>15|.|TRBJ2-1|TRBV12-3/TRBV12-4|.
TGTGCCAGCAGTGGACTATCCCGGGAATACAATGAGCAGTTCTTC
CASSGLSREYNEQFF
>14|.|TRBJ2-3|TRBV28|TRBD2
TGTGCCAGCAGTTGGGAGGGCGGCACAGATACGCAGTATTTT
CASSWEGGTDTQYF
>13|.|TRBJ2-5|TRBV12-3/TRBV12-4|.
TGTGCCAGCAGTTTAAGGGGCTCCCCAACCCAGTACTTC
CASSLRGSPTQYF
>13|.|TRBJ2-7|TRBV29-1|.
TGCAGCGTTGTAGGAGCGGAGCCCTACGAGCAGTACTTC
CSVVGAEPYEQYF
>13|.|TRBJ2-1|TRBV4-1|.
TGCGCCTGCAGCCAAGGGGGGGCGAGGGAGCAGTTCTTC
CACSQGGAREQFF
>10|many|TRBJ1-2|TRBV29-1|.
TGCAGCGTCACCGATCATGGCTACACCTTC
CSVTDHGYTF
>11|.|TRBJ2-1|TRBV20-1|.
TGCACTCAGCAGATTCGCAATGAGCAGTTCTTC
CTQQIRNEQFF
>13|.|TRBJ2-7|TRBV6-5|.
TGTGCCAGCAGAGCGGGCAGATACTACGAGCAGTACTTC
CASRAGRYYEQYF
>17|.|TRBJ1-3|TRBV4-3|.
TGCGCCAGCGGCCAAGTTACGGCGGGGGTCTCTGGAAACACCATATATTTT
CASGQVTAGVSGNTIYF
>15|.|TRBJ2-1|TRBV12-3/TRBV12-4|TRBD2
TGTGCCAGCAGCCTATCCGGGACTAACGGACTTGAGCAGTTCTTT
CASSLSGTNGLEQFF
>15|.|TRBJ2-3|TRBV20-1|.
TGCAGTGCTAGAGACAGAGCGCCGAGCTCAGATACGCAGTATTTT
CSARDRAPSSDTQYF
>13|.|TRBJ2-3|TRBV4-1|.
TGCGCCAGCAGCCGTGCCCGCGCAGATACGCAGTATTTT
CASSRARADTQYF
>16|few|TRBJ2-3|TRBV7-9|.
TGTGCCAGCAGCTTAACACTCGGGTATAACGCAGATACGCAGTATTTT
CASSLTLGYNADTQYF
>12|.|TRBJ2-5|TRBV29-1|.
TGCAGCCTTTATCTAGAGGGAGAGACCCAGTACTTC
CSLYLEGETQYF
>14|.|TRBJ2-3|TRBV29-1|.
TGCAGCGCCCTAAGGTACCGAAGACCAGATACGCAGTATTTT
CSALRYRRPDTQYF
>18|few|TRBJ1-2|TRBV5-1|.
TGCGCCAGCAGCTTGGGTACTCCGACCGGGATAGTCCGCTATGGCTACACCTTC
CASSLGTPTGIVRYGYTF
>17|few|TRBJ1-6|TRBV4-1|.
TGCGCCAGCAGCCAAGAATGGCCCGGTGCGGGCAATTCACCCCTCCACTTT
CASSQEWPGAGNSPLHF
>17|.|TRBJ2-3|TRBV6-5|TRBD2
TGTGCCAGCAGTTACTCGATACTAGCGGGAAGCACAGATACGCAGTATTTT
CASSYSILAGSTDTQYF
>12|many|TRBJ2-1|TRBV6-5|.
TGTGCCAGCGCAGCGTCGGGGCTAGGTCAGTTCTTC
CASAASGLGQFF
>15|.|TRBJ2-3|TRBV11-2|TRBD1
TGTACCAGCAGACTACCGGGACAGTTCACAGATGCGCTGTATTTT
CTSRLPGQFTDALYF
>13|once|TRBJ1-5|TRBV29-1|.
TGCAGCGTTGGAGAGAGGGGCAATCAGCCCCAGCATTTT
CSVGERGNQPQHF
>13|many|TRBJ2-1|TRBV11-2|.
TGTGCCAGCAGCTTAGATCAGACTCCCGATGAGTTCTTC
CASSLDQTPDEFF